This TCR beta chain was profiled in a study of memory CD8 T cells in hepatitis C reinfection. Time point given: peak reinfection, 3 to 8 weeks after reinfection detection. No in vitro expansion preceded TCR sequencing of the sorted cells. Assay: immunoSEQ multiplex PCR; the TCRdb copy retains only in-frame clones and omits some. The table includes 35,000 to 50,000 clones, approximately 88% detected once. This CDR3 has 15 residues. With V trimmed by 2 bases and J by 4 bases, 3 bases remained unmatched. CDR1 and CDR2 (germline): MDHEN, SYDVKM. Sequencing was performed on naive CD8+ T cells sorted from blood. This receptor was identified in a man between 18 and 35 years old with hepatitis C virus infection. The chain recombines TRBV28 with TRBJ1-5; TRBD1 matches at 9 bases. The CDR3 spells CASSLSDRGNQPQHF. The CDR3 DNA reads TGTGCCAGCAGTTTAAGCGACAGGGGGAATCAGCCCCAGCATTTT. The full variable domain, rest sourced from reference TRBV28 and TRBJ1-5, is DVKVTQSSRYLVKRTGEKVFLECVQDMDHENMFWYRQDPGLGLRLIYFSYDVKMKEKGDIPEGYSVSREKKERFSLILESASTNQTSMYLCASSLSDRGNQPQHFGDGTRLSIL.